One TCR beta chain is described in this entry. Antigen specificity is unknown. This entry is derived from a study of siplizumab effects on memory and regulatory T cells. Roughly 10^5 TCR templates underwent assay in each sample. Measured with immunoSEQ multiplex PCR; TCRdb has only the in-frame clones, and not every one. Here the sample spans nearly 85,000 clones, 80% to 90% being singletons. The CDR3 covers 16 residues. Trimming took 4 bases from V and 0 from J, leaving 15 bases between them. Germline CDR1 and CDR2: SEHNR and FQNEAQ (reference sequence). Study-level points and caveats: Significantly reduced by siplizumab was the cumulative frequency of alloreactive sequences, namely those traceable to unstimulated CD4+ memory cells. To unstimulated subsets, only a minor fraction of alloreactive clones could be mapped. Naive T cells looked more diverse than memory cells and looked like major alloresponse contributors.

Sequenced material: Tregs sorted from blood. This sequence originates from a human donor in good health. J is TRBJ2-5 and V is TRBV7-9; a possible D gene is TRBD2 (6 bases). The CDR3, as DNA: TGTGCCAGCAGCTCCCTCCGGGGGACCCACCAAGAGACCCAGTACTTC. Amino acid sequence: CASSSLRGTHQETQYF.